These 30 T cell receptor beta chains originate from one sample sequenced in a study of cytomegalovirus exposure and HLA in healthy donors. The PCR used 60 Vbeta and 13 Jbeta primers. Here immunoSEQ multiplex PCR was the method, and the copy in TCRdb shows in-frame clones only, minus some. Among around 99,000 clones listed, approximately 80% were seen once. The sequencing sample was made of PBMCs. The receptors derive from a male donor in good health and CMV-seronegative.

This clone has a handful of counts. The chain couples TRBV10-1 to TRBJ1-3, with a tentative D call TRBD1 (5 bases). This CDR3 is 14 amino acids long. V gave up 8 bases and J gave up 0 bases, with 11 bases separating them. Germline CDR1 WNHNN, CDR2 SYGVQD (reference sequence). The CDR3 DNA reads TGCGCCAGCCAAGGCGGGGGCTCTGGAAACACCATATATTTT. This codes for CASQGGGSGNTIYF.

The genes are TRBV7-7 and TRBJ2-7; the match to TRBD1 covers 7 bases. With V trimmed by 5 bases and J by 1 base, 8 bases remained unmatched. This CDR3 contains 15 residues. From germline, CDR1 is SSHAT and CDR2 FNYEAQ (reference sequence). CDR3 amino acids: CASSDYRQGSYEQYF. CDR3 coding DNA: TGTGCCAGCAGCGATTACCGACAGGGTTCCTACGAGCAGTACTTC.

CDR3 nucleotides: TGTGCCAGCAGGTACACCTTGTATAGCAATCAGCCCCAGCATTTT. Translation: CASRYTLYSNQPQHF. The chain links TRBV2 to TRBJ1-5; the D is unclear. The V end lost 6 bases, the J end lost 0 bases, and 12 bases lay between the germline ends. Germline V gene sequence: CDR1 SNHLY, CDR2 FYNNEI. The CDR3 extends over 15 amino acids.

The chain has TRBV6-5 and TRBJ1-4; D gene ambiguous. Trimming shortened V by 5 bases and J by 5 bases, and 12 bases separated the two germline ends. CDR1 and CDR2 from the germline V gene are MNHEY and SVGAGI. There are 14 residues in the CDR3. The CDR3 spells CASSTRVGNEKLFF. In nucleotides, the CDR3 is TGTGCCAGCAGTACTCGGGTCGGAAATGAAAAACTGTTTTTT.

This clone was seen just once. The V call is TRBV30, the J call TRBJ2-7; TRBD2 might be the D (6 bases). The CDR3 runs 13 residues. The V gene's germline CDR1 is GTSNPN and CDR2 SVGIG (reference sequence). V gave up 2 bases and J gave up 7 bases, with 15 bases separating them. CDR3 sequence (DNA): TGTGCCTGGAGTCGGCGGGTGGAGGGGGAGCAGTACTTC. It translates to CAWSRRVEGEQYF. Based on the CDR3 plus reference TRBV30 and TRBJ2-7, the full variable domain is SQTIHQWPATLVQPVGSPLSLECTVEGTSNPNLYWYRQAAGRGLQLLFYSVGIGQISSEVPQNLSASRPQDRQFILSSKKLLLSDSGFYLCAWSRRVEGEQYFGPGTRLTVT.

The CDR3 sequence: CAWSVGGNTEAFF. In DNA form, the CDR3 reads TGTGCCTGGAGCGTTGGAGGAAACACTGAAGCTTTCTTT. The V gene is TRBV30, the J gene TRBJ1-1; D unresolved. CDR3 length: 13 residues. V shed 3 bases and J shed 2 bases, with 10 bases lying between them. The germline gives CDR1 GTSNPN, CDR2 SVGIG (reference sequence).

The chain employs TRBV7-9 and TRBJ2-1, with D maybe TRBD2 (5 bases). Germline V gene sequence: CDR1 SEHNR, CDR2 FQNEAQ (reference sequence). This CDR3 has 16 residues. The V gene lost 5 bases and the J gene lost 8 bases, with 22 bases spanning the gap. CDR3: CASSRPPSRATDEQFF. The CDR3 DNA follows: TGTGCCAGCAGCCGCCCCCCTAGCCGGGCCACGGATGAGCAGTTCTTC. The entire variable domain, with the rest obtained from reference TRBV7-9 and TRBJ2-1, is as follows: DTGVSQNPRHKITKRGQNVTFRCDPISEHNRLYWYRQTLGQGPEFLTYFQNEAQLEKSRLLSDRFSAERPKGSFSTLEIQRTEQGDSAMYLCASSRPPSRATDEQFFGPGTRLTVL.

This clone is deemed medium-sized. The chain has TRBV4-2 and TRBJ2-7; no clear D. The V end lost 0 bases, the J end lost 2 bases, and 5 bases lay between the germline ends. The CDR3 totals 13 residues. CDR1 and CDR2 (germline): LGHNA, YNFKEQ. DNA for the CDR3: TGTGCCAGCAGCCAAGATCCCACCTACGAGCAGTACTTC. Translation: CASSQDPTYEQYF.

The gene calls are TRBV25-1 and TRBJ2-1; the match to TRBD1 covers 10 bases. The trim removed 6 bases at V and 7 bases at J, leaving 9 bases unmatched. Germline V gives CDR1 MGHDK, CDR2 SYGVNS. The CDR3 is 15 amino acids. CDR3 loop: CASSEGQGIWNEQFF. The CDR3 bases are TGTGCCAGCAGCGAGGGACAGGGGATTTGGAATGAGCAGTTCTTC.

The rearrangement uses TRBV29-1 and TRBJ1-4; no reliable D call. Trimming took 3 bases from V and 8 from J, leaving 13 bases between them. Germline loops: CDR1 SQVTM, CDR2 ANQGSEA. The CDR3 spans 13 residues. The CDR3 reads CSVETGYEEKLFF. CDR3 nucleotide sequence: TGCAGCGTTGAGACGGGATATGAGGAAAAACTGTTTTTT.

This chain connects TRBV7-2 to TRBJ2-5; 11 bases fit TRBD2. Gene TRBJ2-7 matches the end of the DNA better, so the J call may be wrong. The germline V gene encodes CDR1 SGHTA and CDR2 FQGNSA. This CDR3 is built from 16 residues. The CDR3 DNA reads as TGTGCCAGCAGCTTCTCTAGCGGGAGGAACCCCTACGAGCAGTACTTC. It translates to CASSFSSGRNPYEQYF.

The chain combines TRBV14 with TRBJ2-1; 9 positions agree with TRBD2. Germline V gene data show CDR1 as SGHDN and CDR2 as FVKESK. This CDR3 is 14 amino acids long. Unmatched junction bases numbered 3, after V lost 2 bases and J lost 7 bases. DNA for the CDR3: TGTGCCAGCAGCCAATTCAGCGGGAGGAATGAGCAGTTCTTC. Amino acids: CASSQFSGRNEQFF. The full variable domain, rest sourced from reference TRBV14 and TRBJ2-1, is EAGVTQFPSHSVIEKGQTVTLRCDPISGHDNLYWYRRVMGKEIKFLLHFVKESKQDESGMPNNRFLAERTGGTYSTLKVQPAELEDSGVYFCASSQFSGRNEQFFGPGTRLTVL.

J is TRBJ1-1 and V is TRBV30, with TRBD1 as a possible D gene (6 bases). This CDR3 region has 12 residues. The germline CDR1 and CDR2 sequences are GTSNPN and SVGIG (reference sequence). The V and J ends lost 5 bases and 4 bases respectively, with 11 bases between them. The CDR3 here is CAWDTGTTEAFF. The DNA for the CDR3 is TGTGCCTGGGACACAGGGACCACTGAAGCTTTCTTT.

This clone was recorded a few times. The chain recombines TRBV11-2 with TRBJ2-5, with TRBD1 as a possible D gene (5 bases). The V gene lost 5 bases and the J gene lost 7 bases, with 8 bases spanning the gap. CDR1 is SGHAT and CDR2 is FQNNGV in the germline V gene. The CDR3 totals 11 residues. The CDR3 nucleotides are TGTGCCAGCAGCCCCAGGGCGACCCAGTACTTC. It yields the protein CASSPRATQYF.

This clone turned up a few times. The chain links TRBV7-6 to TRBJ2-6, with TRBD1 as a possible D gene (6 bases). Germline-derived CDR1 and CDR2 are SGHVS and FNYEAQ. V dropped 1 base and J dropped 2 bases, with 12 bases sitting between them. The CDR3 runs 17 residues. CDR3 region: CASSLETGSAGANVLTF. Written as DNA, the CDR3 is TGTGCCAGCAGCTTAGAAACAGGGTCGGCTGGGGCCAACGTCCTGACTTTC.

The CDR3 region has the DNA TGCGCCAGCAGTCACAGCGGTCTCGAGCAGTACTTC. Translated, it gives CASSHSGLEQYF. This rearrangement joins TRBV10-1 to TRBJ2-7, with D possibly TRBD2 on 5 matching bases. There are 12 residues in the CDR3. CDR1 and CDR2 (germline): WNHNN, SYGVQD (reference sequence). Between the trimmed V and J ends, which lost 5 bases and 6 bases, there was a span of 11 bases.

V usage is TRBV5-4 and J usage is TRBJ2-7, with D possibly TRBD2 on 6 matching bases. V shed 3 bases and J shed 4 bases, with 14 bases lying between them. Germline CDR1 SGHNT, CDR2 YYREEE (reference sequence). This CDR3 spans 14 amino acids. The CDR3 region has the DNA TGTGCCAGCAGCTCGGGGGATACTGGATACGAGCAGTACTTC. Its translation is CASSSGDTGYEQYF.

The rearrangement uses TRBV5-6 and TRBJ1-1, with D perhaps TRBD1 (6 bases). The ends were cut back, 0 bases at V and 3 bases at J, with 9 bases in the middle. Looked up from germline, CDR1 is SGHDT and CDR2 is YYEEEE. The CDR3 is 14 residues long. The CDR3 region has the DNA TGTGCCAGCAGCTTGGTACAGGGTTACACTGAAGCTTTCTTT. As protein: CASSLVQGYTEAFF. Looking up the rest from reference TRBV5-6 and TRBJ1-1 gives the full variable domain: DAGVTQSPTHLIKTRGQQVTLRCSPKSGHDTVSWYQQALGQGPQFIFQYYEEEERQRGNFPDRFSGHQFPNYSSELNVNALLLGDSALYLCASSLVQGYTEAFFGQGTRLTVV.

The V call is TRBV13, the J call TRBJ2-1; 14 bases are shared with TRBD2. Trimming at V came to 4 bases and at J to 2 bases, leaving 1 base not matched to a gene. The germline gives CDR1 PRHDT, CDR2 FYEKMQ (reference sequence). The CDR3 spans 16 residues. The CDR3 protein is CASSSTSGRAYNEQFF. CDR3 coding DNA: TGTGCCAGCAGCTCGACTAGCGGGAGGGCCTACAATGAGCAGTTCTTC.

J is TRBJ2-5 and V is TRBV5-1; D call uncertain. V dropped 4 bases and J dropped 0 bases, with 4 bases sitting between them. The germline V gene has CDR1 SGHRS and CDR2 YFSETQ. The CDR3 contains 12 residues. The CDR3 spells CASSINQETQYF. For the CDR3, the DNA is TGCGCCAGCAGCATCAACCAAGAGACCCAGTACTTC.

This chain links TRBV7-3 with TRBJ2-1; the match to TRBD2 covers 8 bases. The length of the CDR3 is 14 residues. Germline V CDR1 and CDR2: SGHTA, FQGTGA. With V trimmed by 1 base and J by 8 bases, 4 bases remained unmatched. CDR3 protein: CASSLRTSRDEQFF. The CDR3 DNA sequence: TGTGCCAGCAGCTTAAGGACTAGCAGGGATGAGCAGTTCTTC.

The chain is built from TRBV6-1 and TRBJ1-1, with TRBD1 identical over 9 bases. With V trimmed by 4 bases and J by 4 bases, 4 bases remained unmatched. The CDR3 runs to 14 residues. The germline gives CDR1 MNHNS, CDR2 SASEGT. The CDR3 sequence is CASSAATGGTEAFF. CDR3 in DNA: TGTGCCAGCAGTGCCGCGACAGGGGGCACTGAAGCTTTCTTT.

The rearrangement joins TRBV5-1 to TRBJ2-5; D is ambiguous. The CDR3 extends over 16 amino acids. Trimming took off 0 bases at V and 2 bases at J, with 14 bases between the two ends. Germline CDR1 reads SGHRS; CDR2 reads YFSETQ. The CDR3 reads CASSLAVSPRQETQYF. For the CDR3, the DNA is TGCGCCAGCAGCTTGGCGGTCAGTCCTAGGCAAGAGACCCAGTACTTC.

This rearrangement joins TRBV4-2 to TRBJ2-1; TRBD2 matches at 9 bases. J gave up 8 bases and V 1 base, and 6 bases lay outside the gene matches. This CDR3 spans 15 amino acids. The V gene's germline CDR1 is LGHNA and CDR2 YNFKEQ. This CDR3 reads CASSQVPSGVDEQFF. Here the CDR3 DNA reads TGTGCCAGCAGCCAAGTTCCTAGCGGGGTAGATGAGCAGTTCTTC.

This sequence joins TRBV29-1 and TRBJ1-1; 7 bases line up with TRBD1. Germline CDR1 SQVTM, CDR2 ANQGSEA. The CDR3 is 12 amino acids. V shed 5 bases, J shed 11 bases, and the junction held 11 bases outside the gene matches. CDR3 DNA sequence: TGCAGCGTTCGGACAGGCCTTAATTTGGCTTTCTTT. This translates into CSVRTGLNLAFF.

The rearrangement links TRBV18 to TRBJ2-3; TRBD2 matches 14 bases. V shed 3 bases, J shed 8 bases, and the junction held 7 bases outside the gene matches. Germline V gene sequence: CDR1 KGHSH, CDR2 LQKENI. This CDR3 region has 16 residues. CDR3 sequence reads: CASSPSGLAGEGTQYF. CDR3 bases: TGTGCCAGCTCACCCTCGGGACTAGCGGGAGAAGGTACGCAGTATTTT.

This chain connects TRBV19 to TRBJ2-5, with D hard to call. CDR1 and CDR2 from the germline V gene are LNHDA and SQIVND (reference sequence). CDR3 length equals 14 residues. V was trimmed by 5 bases and J by 0 bases, leaving 10 bases between them. The DNA for the CDR3 is TGTGCCAGTAGTGACGACTGGTACCAAGAGACCCAGTACTTC. Its protein is CASSDDWYQETQYF.

The chain carries TRBV5-5 and TRBJ1-2, with D uncertain. V was clipped by 2 bases and J by 6 bases, with 17 bases between them. CDR3 length: 15 residues. Germline loops: CDR1 SGHKS, CDR2 YYEKEE (reference sequence). Here the CDR3 DNA reads TGTGCCAGCAGCTTCTTTCAGTTCGGGGTCCATGGCTACACCTTC. It yields the protein CASSFFQFGVHGYTF.

V usage is TRBV28 and J usage is TRBJ2-2; a possible D gene is TRBD1 (6 bases). The V and J ends lost 4 bases and 5 bases respectively, with 17 bases between them. CDR1 is MDHEN, CDR2 SYDVKM, per germline. The CDR3 spans 16 residues. CDR3 sequence reads: CASSSPPTGATGELFF. The CDR3 nucleotides read TGTGCCAGCAGTTCTCCCCCGACAGGCGCAACCGGGGAGCTGTTTTTT.

The rearrangement uses TRBV7-9 and TRBJ2-5; TRBD2 aligns across 9 bases. After removal of 4 bases from V and 3 bases from J, the junction contained 6 bases not matched to a gene. CDR3 size: 15 residues. Per the germline V gene, CDR1 is SEHNR and CDR2 is FQNEAQ (reference sequence). The CDR3 spells CASSSSGEPKETQYF. Written as DNA, the CDR3 is TGTGCCAGCAGCTCTAGCGGGGAGCCTAAAGAGACCCAGTACTTC.